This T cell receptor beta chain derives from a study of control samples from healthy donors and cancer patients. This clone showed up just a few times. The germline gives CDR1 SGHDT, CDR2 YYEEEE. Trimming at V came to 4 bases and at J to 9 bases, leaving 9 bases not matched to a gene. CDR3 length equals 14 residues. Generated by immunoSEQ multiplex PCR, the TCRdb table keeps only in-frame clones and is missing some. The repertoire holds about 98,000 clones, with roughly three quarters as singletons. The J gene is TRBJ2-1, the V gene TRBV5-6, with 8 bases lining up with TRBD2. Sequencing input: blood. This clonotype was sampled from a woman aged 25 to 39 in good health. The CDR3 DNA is TGTGCCAGCAGCCTCGGGACTAGTAGGGGTGAGCAGTTCTTC. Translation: CASSLGTSRGEQFF.